This is a list of T cell receptor beta chains from one sample in a study of T-cell memory formation after mild COVID-19. In TCRdb, the 5' RACE reads were re-called with MiXCR into one record per CDR3 protein. This table holds 100,000 to 150,000 distinct CDR3 sequences, approximately 6.3% found once. The sample taken for sequencing was PBMCs or a T cell subset sorted from them (not recorded which). Receptors were obtained from an adult woman who had mild COVID-19 (a few samples of this study predate the infection). Cell type and time point are not known. CDR3s include the opening cysteine and the closing phenylalanine or tryptophan. Fields, in order: V gene, J gene, clone size, D gene, CDR3 protein, CDR3 DNA. The D gene is left open where the match is weak. Only some rows state a clone size, as once, few, many or a class for expanded clones.

V: TRBV27
J: TRBJ2-5
size: NA
D: NA
CDR3: CASSLERWGTQYF
DNA: TGTGCCAGCAGTTTAGAAAGGTGGGGGACCCAGTACTTC

V: TRBV6-2/TRBV6-3
J: TRBJ1-1
size: once
D: NA
CDR3: CASTIWRDNTEAFF
DNA: TGTGCCAGCACCATTTGGAGGGACAACACTGAAGCTTTCTTT

V: TRBV2
J: TRBJ1-5
size: NA
D: NA
CDR3: CASSEGRVSNQPQHF
DNA: TGTGCCAGCAGTGAGGGCAGGGTTAGCAATCAGCCCCAGCATTTT

V: TRBV3-1
J: TRBJ2-1
size: few
D: TRBD2
CDR3: CASSPGLQLKQFF
DNA: TGTGCCAGCAGCCCGGGACTACAACTAAAGCAGTTCTTC

V: TRBV6-5
J: TRBJ1-3
size: NA
D: TRBD1
CDR3: CASSYSEGASGNTIYF
DNA: TGTGCCAGCAGTTACTCAGAGGGGGCCTCTGGAAACACCATATATTTT

V: TRBV7-6
J: TRBJ2-5
size: many
D: TRBD2
CDR3: CASSLALAGGLQETQYF
DNA: TGTGCCAGCAGCTTAGCACTAGCGGGGGGGCTACAAGAGACCCAGTACTTC

V: TRBV5-1
J: TRBJ2-3
size: NA
D: NA
CDR3: CASSLQQRGDTQYF
DNA: TGCGCCAGCAGCTTACAGCAGCGTGGAGATACGCAGTATTTT

V: TRBV4-2
J: TRBJ2-1
size: few
D: TRBD2
CDR3: CASSQALLAGVSYNEQFF
DNA: TGTGCCAGCAGCCAAGCACTTCTAGCGGGGGTCTCCTACAATGAGCAGTTCTTC

V: TRBV2
J: TRBJ1-2
size: few
D: NA
CDR3: CASSEALMGTGGYTF
DNA: TGTGCCAGCAGTGAAGCGCTCATGGGGACCGGTGGCTACACCTTC

V: TRBV5-1
J: TRBJ1-4
size: few
D: NA
CDR3: CASSQGRGTNEKLFF
DNA: TGCGCCAGCAGCCAGGGGAGGGGGACTAATGAAAAACTGTTTTTT

V: TRBV2
J: TRBJ2-3
size: many
D: NA
CDR3: CASTGALANTQYF
DNA: TGTGCCAGCACTGGGGCCCTAGCGAATACGCAGTATTTT

V: TRBV24-1
J: TRBJ2-1
size: many
D: TRBD2
CDR3: CATSTGGEPTNEQFF
DNA: TGTGCCACCAGCACCGGGGGGGAGCCAACCAATGAGCAGTTCTTC

V: TRBV7-8
J: TRBJ1-2
size: many
D: NA
CDR3: CASSFSTGYGYTF
DNA: TGTGCCAGCAGCTTCAGTACGGGCTATGGCTACACCTTC

V: TRBV9
J: TRBJ2-1
size: many
D: TRBD2
CDR3: CASSELATQYNEQFF
DNA: TGTGCCAGCAGCGAACTAGCGACCCAGTACAATGAGCAGTTCTTC

V: TRBV5-1
J: TRBJ1-1
size: few
D: TRBD1
CDR3: CASSFLQGRTEAFF
DNA: TGCGCCAGCAGCTTCCTACAGGGGCGGACTGAAGCTTTCTTT

V: TRBV12-3/TRBV12-4
J: TRBJ2-5
size: NA
D: NA
CDR3: CASSRTGAEETQYF
DNA: TGTGCCAGCAGCCGGACGGGGGCGGAAGAGACCCAGTACTTC

V: TRBV4-3
J: TRBJ2-4
size: few
D: NA
CDR3: CASSQDLGGENIQYF
DNA: TGCGCCAGCAGCCAAGATCTCGGGGGCGAAAACATTCAGTACTTC